This T cell receptor (beta chain) appears in the sequencing data of a study of blood T cell repertoires in COVID-19. Study in general: T cells, B-cell-depleted T cells, or PBMCs provided the cDNA or gDNA that served as material.

The CDR3 loop spans 15 amino acids. From germline, CDR1 is SGHAT and CDR2 FQNNGV. J was trimmed by 7 bases and V by 5 bases; bases with no gene match: 11. Original processing notes: Estimation of nucleated cell counts relied on the amplification of reference gene primers. Using immunoSEQ multiplex PCR, the repertoire was profiled, and TCRdb retains in-frame clones only, with some absent. V, J and clone size reflect that table, while D and trimming were determined from the DNA. The table shows over 90,000 clones, with about 91% occurring only once. The receptor was isolated from a young man with acute or convalescent COVID-19. The chain employs TRBV11-2 and TRBJ1-1; 9 positions match TRBD1. Sequenced material: peripheral blood. The CDR3 here is CASSLLTGGTDEAFF. CDR3 nucleotide sequence: TGTGCCAGCAGCCTCTTAACAGGGGGCACGGATGAAGCTTTCTTT.